Reported below is one T cell receptor (beta chain). This record comes from a study of technical replicates of blood from a handful of donors. Assay: immunoSEQ multiplex PCR; the TCRdb copy retains only in-frame clones and omits some. This sample has 65,000 to 80,000 clones; roughly 93% occur once, and the top ten carry around 0.4%. V was trimmed by 5 bases and J by 4 bases, leaving 6 bases between them. Germline V CDR1 and CDR2: SQVTM, ANQGSEA. The CDR3 has 11 residues. This sequence joins TRBV29-1 and TRBJ2-1; no clear D. Sequences were obtained from T cells isolated from PBMCs. This receptor was obtained from a human donor in good health. DNA for the CDR3: TGCAGCGTTTTTACTTACAATGAGCAGTTCTTC. This translates into CSVFTYNEQFF.